Following are 29 T cell receptor beta chains from one sample sequenced in a study of T cells after yellow fever vaccination. MiXCR, applied by TCRdb to the 5' RACE reads, yields one record per CDR3 protein. The sample carries some 220,000 distinct CDR3 sequences, about 3% recorded once. The sequencing used CD4+ T cells sorted from PBMCs, collected 10 days after the yellow fever booster vaccination. The source is a man in his late teens or twenties who received the YFV17D yellow fever vaccine.

This rearrangement joins TRBV12-3 or TRBV12-4 to TRBJ2-6; D gene uncertain. The CDR3 has 15 amino acids. V was trimmed by 5 bases and J by 6 bases, leaving 14 bases between them. This CDR3 reads CASSMDGPAANVLTF. DNA of the CDR3: TGTGCCAGCAGTATGGACGGACCTGCGGCCAACGTCCTGACTTTC.

The rearrangement joins TRBV7-3 to TRBJ2-3, with TRBD2 identical over 8 bases. The germline gives CDR1 SGHTA, CDR2 FQGTGA. The CDR3 extends over 14 amino acids. V shed 4 bases, J shed 4 bases, and the junction held 4 bases outside the gene matches. The DNA of the CDR3 is TGTGCCAGCAGCTCCGGGACTAGTCCAGATACGCAGTATTTT. Protein: CASSSGTSPDTQYF.

The chain employs TRBV4-3 and TRBJ1-6; D might be TRBD1 (5 bases). Trimming cost V 2 bases and J 4 bases, with 15 bases left between them. Germline V lookup: CDR1 LGHNA, CDR2 YSLEER. This CDR3 comprises 17 residues. The CDR3 coding sequence is TGCGCCAGCAGCCAATCGGGGGGGGGAGGATATAATTCACCCCTCCACTTT. This codes for CASSQSGGGGYNSPLHF.

There are many counts of this clonotype. This chain joins TRBV7-2 and TRBJ2-5, with D possibly called TRBD1 or TRBD2 (5 bases each). The CDR3 contains 13 residues. Germline V lookup: CDR1 SGHTA, CDR2 FQGNSA. The V and J ends lost 6 bases and 2 bases respectively, with 10 bases between them. CDR3 nucleotides: TGTGCCAGCAGACGGGGCCTTCAAGAGACCCAGTACTTC. Its protein is CASRRGLQETQYF.

This clonotype was seen repeatedly, ten times or more. The CDR3 DNA reads TGCAGCGTTGAAGATCATGGGTCATTAAGAGATACGCAGTATTTT. Its translation: CSVEDHGSLRDTQYF. The chain carries TRBV29-1 and TRBJ2-3; D is ambiguous. CDR1 and CDR2 (germline): SQVTM, ANQGSEA. The CDR3 is 15 amino acids. V lost 0 bases, J lost 5 bases, and 15 bases lay in between.

This chain uses TRBV7-2 with TRBJ2-3; 10 nucleotides align to TRBD2. The CDR3 has 17 residues. V lost 2 bases to trimming and J lost 0 bases; unmatched junction nucleotides: 5. Germline assignment: CDR1 SGHTA and CDR2 FQGNSA. In DNA, the CDR3 is TGTGCCAGCAGCTTAACTAGCGGGGTTTCTAGCACAGATACGCAGTATTTT. Residues: CASSLTSGVSSTDTQYF.

This clonotype was detected many times. The chain combines TRBV5-4 with TRBJ1-2; D not resolved. This CDR3 region has 12 residues. V was trimmed by 5 bases and J by 5 bases, leaving 10 bases between them. Germline loops: CDR1 SGHNT, CDR2 YYREEE (reference sequence). This CDR3 reads CASSPGPYGYTF. DNA of the CDR3: TGTGCCAGCAGTCCGGGCCCTTATGGCTACACCTTC.

This clonotype appeared many times. The chain links TRBV20-1 to TRBJ2-3; TRBD2 aligns across 8 bases. After removal of 4 bases from V and 3 bases from J, the junction contained 12 bases not matched to a gene. Germline CDR1 reads DFQATT; CDR2 reads SNEGSKA (reference sequence). The CDR3 is 16 residues long. CDR3 region: CSATRGAGGVTDTQYF. The CDR3, as DNA: TGCAGTGCTACCCGCGGGGCGGGGGGTGTGACAGATACGCAGTATTTT.

This clonotype was counted a few times. The V gene is TRBV4-1, the J gene TRBJ2-5; 9 bases map to TRBD2. Trimming cost V 2 bases and J 0 bases; bases outside gene matches: 4. The germline gives CDR1 MGHRA, CDR2 YSYEKL. CDR3 length: 16 residues. The CDR3 is CASSQPGLANQETQYF. The CDR3 region has the DNA TGCGCCAGCAGCCAACCGGGACTAGCTAACCAAGAGACCCAGTACTTC.

The chain uses TRBV20-1 and TRBJ2-4; D uncertain. CDR3 size: 14 residues. Trimming cost V 3 bases and J 0 bases, with 9 bases left between them. CDR1 DFQATT and CDR2 SNEGSKA come from the germline V gene (reference sequence). The CDR3 spells CSASPPVAKNIQYF. In nucleotides, the CDR3 is TGCAGTGCTAGTCCCCCCGTAGCCAAAAACATTCAGTACTTC.

This clonotype has just a few counts. The chain links TRBV10-2 to TRBJ2-5; tentative D call: TRBD1 (6 bases). This CDR3 comprises 16 residues. The V and J ends lost 7 bases and 2 bases respectively, with 20 bases between them. The germline V gene has CDR1 WSHSY and CDR2 SAAADI. CDR3 in amino acids: CASTDSLAPLQETQYF. CDR3 nucleotides: TGCGCCAGCACGGACAGCCTAGCCCCCTTGCAAGAGACCCAGTACTTC.

In this sample, this clonotype turned up many times. The genes are TRBV28 and TRBJ1-5, with D perhaps matching TRBD1 (6 bases). The germline V gene encodes CDR1 MDHEN and CDR2 SYDVKM. The CDR3 sequence is 15 residues long. Between the trimmed V and J ends, which lost 2 bases and 6 bases, there was a span of 14 bases. CDR3 amino acids: CASSLHAGAPQPQHF. CDR3 in DNA: TGTGCCAGCAGTTTACATGCAGGGGCCCCTCAGCCCCAGCATTTT.

V gene TRBV6-2 or TRBV6-3 combines with J gene TRBJ2-5, with no clear D. V was clipped by 2 bases and J by 1 base, with 17 bases between them. The CDR3 totals 17 residues. The V gene's germline CDR1 is MNHEY and CDR2 SVGEGT. The CDR3 reads CASSYTRPRRGQETQYF. The CDR3 coding sequence is TGTGCCAGCAGTTACACTCGGCCCCGGAGAGGCCAAGAGACCCAGTACTTC.

This clonotype was recorded at least ten times. The chain employs TRBV7-2 and TRBJ2-4; 7 bases match TRBD1. This CDR3 spans 15 amino acids. V shed 5 bases, J shed 3 bases, and the junction held 7 bases outside the gene matches. Germline V gene lookup returns CDR1 SGHTA and CDR2 FQGNSA. The CDR3 DNA reads as TGTGCCAGCAGCCCATCCCGGGACAGCAAAAACATTCAGTACTTC. Its translation is CASSPSRDSKNIQYF.

This clonotype was picked up many times. This sequence joins TRBV6-2 or TRBV6-3 and TRBJ2-7, with 7 nucleotides matching TRBD1. CDR3 length: 13 amino acids. Germline V CDR1 and CDR2: MNHEY, SVGEGT. Unmatched junction bases numbered 4, after V lost 6 bases and J lost 2 bases. The DNA for the CDR3 is TGTGCCAGCAGGGGACAGTCAGCCTACGAGCAGTACGTC. Translation: CASRGQSAYEQYV.

Only a few counts were recorded for this clonotype. The chain couples TRBV4-1 to TRBJ1-2, with 9 bases matching TRBD1. Trimming removed 3 bases from V and 8 bases from J; junction bases left unmatched: 4. The CDR3 covers 13 residues. Germline CDR1 reads MGHRA; CDR2 reads YSYEKL. This chain's CDR3 is CASSHWTGDGYTF. CDR3 in DNA: TGCGCCAGCAGCCACTGGACAGGGGACGGCTACACCTTC.

This clonotype was recorded a few times. V is TRBV29-1 and J is TRBJ2-5; the D is unclear. The germline gives CDR1 SQVTM, CDR2 ANQGSEA. Between the trimmed V and J ends, which lost 4 bases and 5 bases, there was a span of 8 bases. CDR3 length: 11 residues. The CDR3 region is CSVAIQETQYF. The CDR3 bases are TGCAGCGTTGCGATTCAGGAGACCCAGTACTTC.

This clonotype came up a few times. The CDR3 DNA reads as TGCGCCAGCAGTTTTCCGGACAGAAGCACTGAAGCTTTCTTT. Residues: CASSFPDRSTEAFF. The chain couples TRBV5-1 to TRBJ1-1, with D perhaps TRBD1 (6 bases). The length of the CDR3 is 14 residues. CDR1 and CDR2 (germline): SGHRS, YFSETQ. V gave up 5 bases and J gave up 4 bases, with 15 bases separating them.

This clonotype was found many times. The chain employs TRBV4-3 and TRBJ1-6; D is unresolved. The CDR3 consists of 15 residues. Trimming left V 1 base short and J 3 bases short, with 7 bases between. The V gene's germline CDR1 is LGHNA and CDR2 YSLEER. The DNA of the CDR3 is TGCGCCAGCAGCCAAGGGTCGATCTATAATTCACCCCTCCACTTT. Translation gives CASSQGSIYNSPLHF.

This clonotype was seen only a few times. V usage is TRBV18 and J usage is TRBJ1-1, with D possibly matching TRBD1 (5 bases). V dropped 2 bases and J dropped 3 bases, with 10 bases sitting between them. The CDR3 is made up of 14 amino acids. Germline V CDR1 and CDR2: KGHSH, LQKENI. The CDR3 DNA sequence: TGTGCCAGCTCACCAAGGGGCAGGGACACTGAAGCTTTCTTT. Translating gives CASSPRGRDTEAFF.

The chain is built from TRBV5-1 and TRBJ2-5, with 10 positions matching TRBD2. The trim removed 7 bases at V and 2 bases at J, leaving 5 bases unmatched. CDR1 is SGHRS and CDR2 is YFSETQ in the germline V gene. This CDR3 contains 14 residues. The CDR3 spells CASQRGGDQETQYF. DNA of the CDR3: TGCGCCAGCCAGCGGGGGGGGGATCAAGAGACCCAGTACTTC.

V gene TRBV6-2 or TRBV6-3 combines with J gene TRBJ1-2; 8 bases line up with TRBD1. The germline gives CDR1 MNHEY, CDR2 SVGEGT. Trimming took 6 bases from V and 10 from J; bases not matched to a gene: 13. CDR3 size: 14 residues. The CDR3 nucleotides read TGTGCCAGCAGCCCCGGGACAGGCGCAATTTTCTACACCTTC. Translation: CASSPGTGAIFYTF.

At least ten counts were recorded for this clonotype. This sequence joins TRBV5-5 and TRBJ1-5; 11 positions agree with TRBD1. CDR3 length: 15 residues. Trimming at V came to 5 bases and at J to 7 bases, leaving 8 bases not matched to a gene. Looked up from germline, CDR1 is SGHKS and CDR2 is YYEKEE (reference sequence). The CDR3, as DNA: TGTGCCAGCAGGTCGGACAGGGGGCCGGGGCAGCCCCAGCATTTT. This encodes CASRSDRGPGQPQHF.

The sample holds many counts of this clonotype. V is TRBV4-2 and J is TRBJ1-3; weak D call: TRBD1 (5 bases). The germline CDR1 and CDR2 sequences are LGHNA and YNFKEQ. V lost 0 bases and J lost 2, with 11 bases in between. This CDR3 comprises 16 residues. The CDR3 region has the DNA TGTGCCAGCAGCCAAGACGGGGCTGGCACTGGAAACACCATATATTTT. It translates to CASSQDGAGTGNTIYF.

V and J are TRBV11-2 and TRBJ2-1; TRBD2 is a possible D gene (5 bases). Germline lookup yields CDR1 SGHAT and CDR2 FQNNGV. The CDR3 extends over 15 amino acids. V lost 1 base to trimming and J lost 8 bases, with 15 bases between them. The CDR3, as DNA: TGTGCCAGCAGCTTAGTGGGAGTAGGTCCAGATGAGCAGTTCTTC. This encodes CASSLVGVGPDEQFF. Looking up the rest from reference TRBV11-2 and TRBJ2-1 gives the full variable domain: EAGVAQSPRYKIIEKRQSVAFWCNPISGHATLYWYQQILGQGPKLLIQFQNNGVVDDSQLPKDRFSAERLKGVDSTLKIQPAKLEDSAVYLCASSLVGVGPDEQFFGPGTRLTVL.

This clonotype was observed a handful of times. This sequence joins TRBV10-3 and TRBJ1-5; 8 bases are a match to TRBD1. The CDR3 contains 15 residues. Trimming took 6 bases from V and 3 from J; bases not matched to a gene: 7. CDR1 and CDR2 from the germline V gene are ENHRY and SYGVKD. The CDR3 is CAIRGGTGHNQPQHF. DNA for the CDR3: TGTGCCATCAGGGGAGGGACAGGACACAATCAGCCCCAGCATTTT.

There are many counts of this clonotype. This chain links TRBV5-1 with TRBJ2-7, with D tentatively TRBD1 (6 bases). The CDR3 length is 14 residues. Trimming removed 1 base at V and 1 base at J, with 9 bases between. From germline, CDR1 is SGHRS and CDR2 YFSETQ. The CDR3 coding sequence is TGCGCCAGCAGCTTGACAGGGCCTTCCTACGAGCAGTACTTC. This codes for CASSLTGPSYEQYF.

This clonotype was detected many times. In DNA, the CDR3 is TGTGCCAGCAGCCGGGCAGGGACAAGCGGGGAGCTGTTTTTT. Translating gives CASSRAGTSGELFF. The J gene is TRBJ2-2, the V gene TRBV25-1; the D gene is possibly TRBD1 (6 bases). The CDR3 has 14 amino acids. Germline V CDR1 and CDR2: MGHDK, SYGVNS. V shed 6 bases and J shed 7 bases, with 15 bases lying between them.

This clonotype appeared many times. This chain uses TRBV4-3 with TRBJ1-5; D is undetermined. The V gene lost 0 bases and the J gene lost 6 bases, with 6 bases spanning the gap. The CDR3 has 13 residues. Germline V gene lookup returns CDR1 LGHNA and CDR2 YSLEER. CDR3 loop: CASSQDEAQPQHF. The CDR3 nucleotides read TGCGCCAGCAGCCAAGATGAGGCTCAGCCCCAGCATTTT.